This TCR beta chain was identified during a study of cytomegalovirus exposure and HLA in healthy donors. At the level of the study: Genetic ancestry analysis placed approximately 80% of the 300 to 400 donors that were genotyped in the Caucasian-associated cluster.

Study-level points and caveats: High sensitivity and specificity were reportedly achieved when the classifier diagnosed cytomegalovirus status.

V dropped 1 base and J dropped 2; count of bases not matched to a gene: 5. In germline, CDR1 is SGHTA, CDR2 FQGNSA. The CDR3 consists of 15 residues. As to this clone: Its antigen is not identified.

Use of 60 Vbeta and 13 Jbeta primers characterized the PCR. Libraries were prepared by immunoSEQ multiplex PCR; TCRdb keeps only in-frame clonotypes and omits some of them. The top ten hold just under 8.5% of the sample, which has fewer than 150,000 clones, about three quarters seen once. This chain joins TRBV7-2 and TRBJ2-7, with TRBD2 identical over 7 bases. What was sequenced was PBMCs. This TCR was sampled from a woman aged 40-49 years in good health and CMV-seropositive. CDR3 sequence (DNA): TGTGCCAGCAGCTTAGGTGCGGGGGAGCCCTACGAGCAGTACTTC. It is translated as CASSLGAGEPYEQYF. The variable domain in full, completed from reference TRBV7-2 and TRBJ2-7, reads GAGVSQSPSNKVTEKGKDVELRCDPISGHTALYWYRQSLGQGLEFLIYFQGNSAPDKSGLPSDRFSAERTGGSVSTLTIQRTQQEDSAVYLCASSLGAGEPYEQYFGPGTRLTVT.